This TCR beta chain was retrieved from a study of cytomegalovirus exposure and HLA in healthy donors. Donors in the study were healthy people who gave bone marrow. On this clone: The antigen is unknown.

The J segment lost 5 bases and the V segment lost 4 bases, leaving 10 bases of the junction unmatched. Germline-derived CDR1 and CDR2 are ENHRY and SYGVKD. The CDR3 runs 15 residues. The PCR ran on 60 Vbeta and 13 Jbeta primers. The repertoire was sequenced with immunoSEQ multiplex PCR; TCRdb's copy has only in-frame clones and lacks some. This table has under 200,000 clones, 80% appearing once. The study's findings and limits: Among TCR beta chains, those listed as cytomegalovirus-associated numbered 164. When a later analysis was performed, an Asian-associated ancestry cluster reportedly had fewer N-insertions than the roughly 700-donor mean. With later analysis, a missense DCLRE1C variant became linked to TCR beta V- and J-gene trimming.

The sample consisted of PBMCs. V usage is TRBV10-3 and J usage is TRBJ2-7; 8 bases map to TRBD1. The source of this sequence is a man aged 25 to 40 in good health and CMV-seronegative. The CDR3 bases are TGTGCCATCAGTGTTAATCAGGGGGCCACCGACGAGCAGTACTTC. It translates to CAISVNQGATDEQYF.